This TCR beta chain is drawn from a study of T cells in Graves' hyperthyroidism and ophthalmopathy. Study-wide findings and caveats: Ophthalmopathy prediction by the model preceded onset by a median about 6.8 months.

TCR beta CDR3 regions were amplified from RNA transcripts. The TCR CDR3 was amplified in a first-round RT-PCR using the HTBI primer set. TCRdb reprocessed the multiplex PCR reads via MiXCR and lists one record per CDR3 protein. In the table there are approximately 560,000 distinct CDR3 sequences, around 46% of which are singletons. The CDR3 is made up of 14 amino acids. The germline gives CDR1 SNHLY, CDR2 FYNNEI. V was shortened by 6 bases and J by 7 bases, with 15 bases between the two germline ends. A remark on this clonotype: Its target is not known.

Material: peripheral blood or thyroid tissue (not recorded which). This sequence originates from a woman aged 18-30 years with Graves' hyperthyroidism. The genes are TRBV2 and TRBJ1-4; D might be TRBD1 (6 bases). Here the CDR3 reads CASREGGSGEKLFF. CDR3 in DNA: TGTGCCAGCAGAGAGGGGGGCTCGGGTGAAAAACTGTTTTTT.